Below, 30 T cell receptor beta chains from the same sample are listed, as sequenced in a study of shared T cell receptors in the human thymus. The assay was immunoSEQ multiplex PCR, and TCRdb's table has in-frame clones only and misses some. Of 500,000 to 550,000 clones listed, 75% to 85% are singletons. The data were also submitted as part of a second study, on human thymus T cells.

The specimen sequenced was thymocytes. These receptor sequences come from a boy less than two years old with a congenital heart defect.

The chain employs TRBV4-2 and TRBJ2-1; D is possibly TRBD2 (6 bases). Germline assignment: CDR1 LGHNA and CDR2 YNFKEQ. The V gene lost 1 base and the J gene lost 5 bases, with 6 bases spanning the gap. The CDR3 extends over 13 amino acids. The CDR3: CASSQVADNEQFF. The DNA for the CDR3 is TGTGCCAGCAGCCAAGTAGCGGACAATGAGCAGTTCTTC.

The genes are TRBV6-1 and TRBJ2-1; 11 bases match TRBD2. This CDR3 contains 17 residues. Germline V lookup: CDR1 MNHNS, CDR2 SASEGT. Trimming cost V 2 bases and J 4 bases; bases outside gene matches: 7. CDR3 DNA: TGTGCCAGCAGTGAAAAAGGGCTAGCGGGAGGTTACAATGAGCAGTTCTTC. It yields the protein CASSEKGLAGGYNEQFF.

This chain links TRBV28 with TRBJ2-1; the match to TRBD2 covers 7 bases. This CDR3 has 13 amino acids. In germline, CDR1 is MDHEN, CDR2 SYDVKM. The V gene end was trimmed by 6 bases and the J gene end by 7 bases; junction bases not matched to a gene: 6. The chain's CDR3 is CASSREAENEQFF. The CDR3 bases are TGTGCCAGCAGCCGGGAGGCAGAGAATGAGCAGTTCTTC. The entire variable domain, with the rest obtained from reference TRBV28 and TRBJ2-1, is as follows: DVKVTQSSRYLVKRTGEKVFLECVQDMDHENMFWYRQDPGLGLRLIYFSYDVKMKEKGDIPEGYSVSREKKERFSLILESASTNQTSMYLCASSREAENEQFFGPGTRLTVL.

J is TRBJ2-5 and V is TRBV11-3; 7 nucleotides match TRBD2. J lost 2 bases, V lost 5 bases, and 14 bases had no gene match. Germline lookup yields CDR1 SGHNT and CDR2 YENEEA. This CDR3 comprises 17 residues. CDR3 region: CASSPLGTTEGQETQYF. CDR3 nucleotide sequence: TGTGCCAGCAGCCCCTTAGGGACTACAGAGGGACAAGAGACCCAGTACTTC.

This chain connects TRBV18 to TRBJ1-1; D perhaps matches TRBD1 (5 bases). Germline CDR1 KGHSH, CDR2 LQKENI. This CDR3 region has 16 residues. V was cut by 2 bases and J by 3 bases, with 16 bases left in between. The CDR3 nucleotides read TGTGCCAGCTCACCAAGGCCAGGCCCAGGGCACACTGAAGCTTTCTTT. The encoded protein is CASSPRPGPGHTEAFF.

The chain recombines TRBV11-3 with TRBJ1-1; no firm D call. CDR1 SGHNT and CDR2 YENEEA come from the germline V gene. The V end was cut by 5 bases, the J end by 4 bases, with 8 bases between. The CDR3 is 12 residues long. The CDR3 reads CASSPRGTEAFF. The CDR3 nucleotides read TGTGCCAGCAGCCCCCGCGGCACTGAAGCTTTCTTT.

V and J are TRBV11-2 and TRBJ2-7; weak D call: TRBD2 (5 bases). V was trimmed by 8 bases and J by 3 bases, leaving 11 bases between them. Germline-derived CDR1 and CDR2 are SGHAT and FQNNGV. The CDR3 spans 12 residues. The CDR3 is CASVSGDYEQYF. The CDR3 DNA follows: TGTGCCAGCGTAAGCGGCGACTACGAGCAGTACTTC.

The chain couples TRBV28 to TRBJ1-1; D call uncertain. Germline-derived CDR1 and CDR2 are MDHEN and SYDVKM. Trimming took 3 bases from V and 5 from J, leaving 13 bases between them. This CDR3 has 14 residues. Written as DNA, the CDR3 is TGTGCCAGCAGTTTCAGGATAACAGAGACTGAAGCTTTCTTT. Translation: CASSFRITETEAFF.

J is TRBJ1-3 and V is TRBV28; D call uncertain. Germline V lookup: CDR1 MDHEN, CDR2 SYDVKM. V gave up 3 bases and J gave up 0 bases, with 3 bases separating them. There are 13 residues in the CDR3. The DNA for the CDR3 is TGTGCCAGCAGTTTCGGCTCTGGAAACACCATATATTTT. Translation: CASSFGSGNTIYF.

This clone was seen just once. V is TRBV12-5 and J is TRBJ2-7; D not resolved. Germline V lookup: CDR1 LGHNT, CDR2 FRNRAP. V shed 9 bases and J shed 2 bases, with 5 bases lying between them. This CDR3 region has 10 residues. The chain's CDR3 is CARQTYEQYF. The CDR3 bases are TGTGCTAGACAGACCTACGAGCAGTACTTC.

CDR3 protein: CASIGRAGNTIYF. DNA of the CDR3: TGTGCCAGCATTGGCAGGGCTGGAAACACCATATATTTT. This sequence joins TRBV6-1 and TRBJ1-3, with D maybe TRBD1 (5 bases). V was shortened by 7 bases and J by 2 bases, with 9 bases between the two germline ends. Per the germline V gene, CDR1 is MNHNS and CDR2 is SASEGT. The CDR3 consists of 13 residues.

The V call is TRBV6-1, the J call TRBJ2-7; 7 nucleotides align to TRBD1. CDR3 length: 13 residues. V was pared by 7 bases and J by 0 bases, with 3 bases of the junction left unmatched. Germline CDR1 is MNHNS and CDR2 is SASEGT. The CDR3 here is CASTTGDSYEQYF. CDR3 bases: TGTGCCAGCACAACAGGGGACTCCTACGAGCAGTACTTC.

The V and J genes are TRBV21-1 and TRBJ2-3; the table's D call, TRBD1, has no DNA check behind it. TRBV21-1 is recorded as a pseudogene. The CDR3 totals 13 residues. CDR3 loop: CASATTVTDTQYF. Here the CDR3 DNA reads TGTGCCAGCGCAACGACAGTTACAGATACGCAGTATTTT.

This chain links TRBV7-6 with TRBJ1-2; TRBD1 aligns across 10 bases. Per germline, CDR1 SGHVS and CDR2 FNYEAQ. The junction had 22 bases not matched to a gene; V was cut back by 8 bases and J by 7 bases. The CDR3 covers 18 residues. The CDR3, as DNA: TGTGCCAGCCGAAGCCTACCAGGGGACAGGGGCACTATGTTTGGCTACACCTTC. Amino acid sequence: CASRSLPGDRGTMFGYTF.

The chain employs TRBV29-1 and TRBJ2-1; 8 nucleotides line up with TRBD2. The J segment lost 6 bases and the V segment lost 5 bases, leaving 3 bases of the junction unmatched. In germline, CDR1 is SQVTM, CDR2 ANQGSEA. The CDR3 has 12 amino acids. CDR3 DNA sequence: TGCAGCGTTTATCTAGCGGGCAATGAGCAGTTCTTC. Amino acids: CSVYLAGNEQFF.

The CDR3 bases are TGTGCCAGCAGTTTAGGGCAGGGCATAACCTCCTACGAGCAGTACTTC. Protein: CASSLGQGITSYEQYF. The rearrangement links TRBV28 to TRBJ2-7; D might be TRBD1 (5 bases). Trimming stripped 2 bases from V and 0 bases from J, with 14 bases between. The CDR3 length is 16 residues. Per the germline V gene, CDR1 is MDHEN and CDR2 is SYDVKM.

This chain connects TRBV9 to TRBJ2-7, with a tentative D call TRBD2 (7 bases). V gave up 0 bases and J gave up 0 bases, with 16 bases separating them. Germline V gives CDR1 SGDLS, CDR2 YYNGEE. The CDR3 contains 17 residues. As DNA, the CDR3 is TGTGCCAGCAGCGTAGATGTGGGGGGGCAGGCCTCCTACGAGCAGTACTTC. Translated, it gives CASSVDVGGQASYEQYF.

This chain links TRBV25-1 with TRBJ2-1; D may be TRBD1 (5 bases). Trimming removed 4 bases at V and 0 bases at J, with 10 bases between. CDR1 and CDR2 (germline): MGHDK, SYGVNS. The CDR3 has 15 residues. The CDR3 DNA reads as TGTGCCAGCAGTGTACAGGTCTACTCCTACAATGAGCAGTTCTTC. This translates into CASSVQVYSYNEQFF.

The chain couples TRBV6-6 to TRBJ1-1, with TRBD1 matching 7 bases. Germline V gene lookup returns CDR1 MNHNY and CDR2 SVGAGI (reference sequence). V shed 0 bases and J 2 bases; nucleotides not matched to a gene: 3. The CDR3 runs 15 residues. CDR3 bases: TGTGCCAGCAGTTACTCTGACAGGGAAAACACTGAAGCTTTCTTT. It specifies CASSYSDRENTEAFF.

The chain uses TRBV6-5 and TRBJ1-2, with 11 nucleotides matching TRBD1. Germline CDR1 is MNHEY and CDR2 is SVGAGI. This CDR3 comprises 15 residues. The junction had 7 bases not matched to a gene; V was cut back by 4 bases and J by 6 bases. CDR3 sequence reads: CASSCPGQGANGYTF. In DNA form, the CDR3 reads TGTGCCAGCAGTTGTCCCGGACAGGGGGCTAATGGCTACACCTTC.

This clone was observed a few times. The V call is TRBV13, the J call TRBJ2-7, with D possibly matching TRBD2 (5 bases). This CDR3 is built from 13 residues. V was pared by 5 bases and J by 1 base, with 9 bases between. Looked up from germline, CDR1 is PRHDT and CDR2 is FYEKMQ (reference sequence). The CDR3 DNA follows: TGTGCCAGCAGCCCAACTAGATCCTACGAGCAGTACTTC. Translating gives CASSPTRSYEQYF.

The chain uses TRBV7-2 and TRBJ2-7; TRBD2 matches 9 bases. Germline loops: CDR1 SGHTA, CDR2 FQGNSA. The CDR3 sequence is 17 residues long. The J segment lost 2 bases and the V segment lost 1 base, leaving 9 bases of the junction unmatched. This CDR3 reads CASSLVASGNPPYEQYF. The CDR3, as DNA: TGTGCCAGCAGCTTAGTGGCTAGCGGGAACCCTCCCTACGAGCAGTACTTC.

As DNA, the CDR3 is TGTGCCAGCAGCTCGGGGACAGGGGTGGGTACAGATACGCAGTATTTT. Protein product: CASSSGTGVGTDTQYF. The gene calls are TRBV5-4 and TRBJ2-3; 10 bases match TRBD1. J lost 3 bases, V lost 3 bases, and 7 bases had no gene match. Germline CDR1 reads SGHNT; CDR2 reads YYREEE (reference sequence). This CDR3 spans 16 amino acids.

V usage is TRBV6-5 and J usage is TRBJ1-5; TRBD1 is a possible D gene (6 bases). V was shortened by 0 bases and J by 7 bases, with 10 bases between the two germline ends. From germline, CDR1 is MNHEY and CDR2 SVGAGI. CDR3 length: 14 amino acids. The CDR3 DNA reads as TGTGCCAGCAGTTACTCGCAGGGGAGCCAGCCCCAGCATTTT. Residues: CASSYSQGSQPQHF.

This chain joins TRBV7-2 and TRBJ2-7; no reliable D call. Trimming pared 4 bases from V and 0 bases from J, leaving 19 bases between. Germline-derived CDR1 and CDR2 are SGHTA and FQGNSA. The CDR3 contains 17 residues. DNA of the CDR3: TGTGCCAGCAGCTCCCCAAATATCGCTAACCTCTCCTACGAGCAGTACTTC. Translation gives CASSSPNIANLSYEQYF.

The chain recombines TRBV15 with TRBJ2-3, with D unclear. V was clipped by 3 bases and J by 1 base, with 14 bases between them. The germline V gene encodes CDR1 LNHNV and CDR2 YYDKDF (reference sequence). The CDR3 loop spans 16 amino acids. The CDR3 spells CATSSPGRRGTDTQYF. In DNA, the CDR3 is TGTGCCACCAGCAGTCCAGGAAGACGTGGCACAGATACGCAGTATTTT.

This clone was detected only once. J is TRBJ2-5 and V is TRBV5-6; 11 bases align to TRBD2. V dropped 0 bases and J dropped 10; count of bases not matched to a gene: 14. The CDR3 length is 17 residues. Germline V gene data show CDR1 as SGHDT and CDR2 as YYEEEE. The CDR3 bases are TGTGCCAGCAGCTTGGAGGGACTAGCGGTGTCTGTGGGGGACCAGTACTTC. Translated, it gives CASSLEGLAVSVGDQYF.

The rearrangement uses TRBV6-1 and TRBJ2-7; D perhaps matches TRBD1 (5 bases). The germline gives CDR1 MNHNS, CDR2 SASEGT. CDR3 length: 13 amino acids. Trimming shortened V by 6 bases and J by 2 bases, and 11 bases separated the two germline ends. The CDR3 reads CASRQVSPYEQYF. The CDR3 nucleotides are TGTGCCAGCAGACAGGTTAGTCCCTACGAGCAGTACTTC.

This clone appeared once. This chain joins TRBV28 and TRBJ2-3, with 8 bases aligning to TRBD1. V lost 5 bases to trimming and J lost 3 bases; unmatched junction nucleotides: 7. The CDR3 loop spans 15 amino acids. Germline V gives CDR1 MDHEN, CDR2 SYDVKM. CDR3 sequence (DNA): TGTGCCAGCAGTCCCGGACAGGGCGGAACAGATACGCAGTATTTT. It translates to CASSPGQGGTDTQYF.

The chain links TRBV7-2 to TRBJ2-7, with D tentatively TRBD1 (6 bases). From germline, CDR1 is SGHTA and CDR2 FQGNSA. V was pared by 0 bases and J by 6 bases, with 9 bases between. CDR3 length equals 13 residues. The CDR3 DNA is TGTGCCAGCAGCTTAGCGCAGGGGATCGAGCAGTACTTC. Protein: CASSLAQGIEQYF.